The rows below give T cell receptor beta chains drawn from one sample of a study of shared clonotypes between healthy human individuals. The repertoire was sequenced with immunoSEQ multiplex PCR; TCRdb's copy has only in-frame clones and lacks some. The data contain 190,000 or so clones, roughly 70% of them singletons. The sample consisted of memory CD4+ T cells sorted from blood. The receptor source for this set is a man aged 25 to 40 in good health. CDR3s include the opening cysteine and the closing phenylalanine or tryptophan. The D gene is left open where the match is weak. The size field is filled for only some rows; it gives once, few, many or a size class.

cdr3_aa: CASSPDWYEQYF
cdr3_nt: TGTGCCAGCAGTCCAGACTGGTACGAGCAGTACTTC
j_call: TRBJ2-7
clone_size: NA
cdr3_length: 12
d_call: NA
v_call: TRBV28

cdr3_aa: CASSLVGGEQFF
cdr3_nt: TGTGCCAGCAGCTTAGTCGGTGGGGAGCAGTTCTTC
j_call: TRBJ2-1
clone_size: NA
cdr3_length: 12
d_call: NA
v_call: TRBV7-8

cdr3_aa: CASSSSFVYTF
cdr3_nt: TGTGCCAGCAGTTCGTCTTTCGTCTACACCTTC
j_call: TRBJ1-2
clone_size: NA
cdr3_length: 11
d_call: NA
v_call: TRBV28

cdr3_aa: CASSSGPSGRVAGYEQYF
cdr3_nt: TGTGCCAGCAGTTCTGGGCCTAGCGGGAGGGTCGCCGGTTACGAGCAGTACTTC
j_call: TRBJ2-7
clone_size: NA
cdr3_length: 18
d_call: TRBD2
v_call: TRBV27

cdr3_aa: CASSLQRRYNEQFF
cdr3_nt: TGTGCCAGCAGCTTGCAGCGTCGCTACAATGAGCAGTTCTTC
j_call: TRBJ2-1
clone_size: few
cdr3_length: 14
d_call: NA
v_call: TRBV13

cdr3_aa: CASSEGPDRVTTGYTF
cdr3_nt: TGTGCCAGCAGTGAAGGCCCGGACAGGGTTACGACTGGCTACACCTTC
j_call: TRBJ1-2
clone_size: NA
cdr3_length: 16
d_call: TRBD1
v_call: TRBV2

cdr3_aa: CARSLLGENIQYF
cdr3_nt: TGTGCCAGAAGCTTGCTAGGTGAAAACATTCAGTACTTC
j_call: TRBJ2-4
clone_size: NA
cdr3_length: 13
d_call: NA
v_call: TRBV5-3

cdr3_aa: CASSYRGGLMNTEAFF
cdr3_nt: TGTGCCAGCAGCTACAGGGGGGGATTGATGAACACTGAAGCTTTCTTT
j_call: TRBJ1-1
clone_size: NA
cdr3_length: 16
d_call: TRBD1
v_call: TRBV27

cdr3_aa: CASSTPGQGPGYEQYF
cdr3_nt: TGTGCCAGCAGTACACCTGGACAGGGTCCAGGATACGAGCAGTACTTC
j_call: TRBJ2-7
clone_size: NA
cdr3_length: 16
d_call: TRBD1
v_call: TRBV28

cdr3_aa: CAISEGGGNRGETQYF
cdr3_nt: TGTGCCATCAGTGAAGGCGGTGGAAACCGGGGAGAGACCCAGTACTTC
j_call: TRBJ2-5
clone_size: NA
cdr3_length: 16
d_call: NA
v_call: TRBV10-3

cdr3_aa: CASKVVGELFF
cdr3_nt: TGTGCCAGCAAGGTGGTCGGGGAGCTGTTTTTT
j_call: TRBJ2-2
clone_size: NA
cdr3_length: 11
d_call: NA
v_call: TRBV7-8

cdr3_aa: CAVQREDSYEQYF
cdr3_nt: TGTGCCGTGCAGAGAGAGGACTCCTACGAGCAGTACTTC
j_call: TRBJ2-7
clone_size: NA
cdr3_length: 13
d_call: NA
v_call: TRBV11-2

cdr3_aa: CASSLAEGGNIQYF
cdr3_nt: TGTGCCAGCAGCTTAGCAGAGGGGGGAAACATTCAGTACTTC
j_call: TRBJ2-4
clone_size: NA
cdr3_length: 14
d_call: NA
v_call: TRBV7-9

cdr3_aa: CASSRGGATETQYF
cdr3_nt: TGTGCCAGCAGCCGTGGGGGGGCTACAGAGACCCAGTACTTC
j_call: TRBJ2-5
clone_size: NA
cdr3_length: 14
d_call: NA
v_call: TRBV11-2

cdr3_aa: CASRDLAGGPSEQYF
cdr3_nt: TGTGCCAGTAGGGATCTAGCGGGAGGGCCTTCCGAGCAGTACTTC
j_call: TRBJ2-7
clone_size: few
cdr3_length: 15
d_call: TRBD2
v_call: TRBV19

cdr3_aa: CASHHGDSHTGELFF
cdr3_nt: TGTGCCAGCCACCATGGCGACTCCCACACCGGGGAGCTGTTTTTT
j_call: TRBJ2-2
clone_size: NA
cdr3_length: 15
d_call: NA
v_call: TRBV28

cdr3_aa: CASSSSAYDRYSNQPQHF
cdr3_nt: TGTGCCAGCAGCTCAAGCGCCTATGACAGATATAGCAATCAGCCCCAGCATTTT
j_call: TRBJ1-5
clone_size: NA
cdr3_length: 18
d_call: NA
v_call: TRBV5-6

cdr3_aa: CASSLEGRGLAKNIQYF
cdr3_nt: TGTGCCAGCAGCTTAGAAGGCCGTGGGCTAGCCAAAAACATTCAGTACTTC
j_call: TRBJ2-4
clone_size: once
cdr3_length: 17
d_call: NA
v_call: TRBV11-2

cdr3_aa: CASSARGLYNEQFF
cdr3_nt: TGTGCCAGCAGCGCAAGGGGGCTCTACAATGAGCAGTTCTTC
j_call: TRBJ2-1
clone_size: NA
cdr3_length: 14
d_call: TRBD1
v_call: TRBV11-3

cdr3_aa: CASDLAGGPADTQYF
cdr3_nt: TGTGCCAGTGACCTAGCGGGAGGGCCCGCAGATACGCAGTATTTT
j_call: TRBJ2-3
clone_size: NA
cdr3_length: 15
d_call: TRBD2
v_call: TRBV2

cdr3_aa: CASSGQGFEDGYTF
cdr3_nt: TGTGCCAGCTCGGGACAGGGGTTTGAGGATGGCTACACCTTC
j_call: TRBJ1-2
clone_size: few
cdr3_length: 14
d_call: TRBD1
v_call: TRBV18

cdr3_aa: CASSTGGSHNEQFF
cdr3_nt: TGTGCCAGTTCGACAGGGGGCTCCCACAATGAGCAGTTCTTC
j_call: TRBJ2-1
clone_size: NA
cdr3_length: 14
d_call: TRBD1
v_call: TRBV2

cdr3_aa: CASSGRWGGTDTQYF
cdr3_nt: TGTGCCAGCAGTGGTCGTTGGGGCGGCACAGATACGCAGTATTTT
j_call: TRBJ2-3
clone_size: NA
cdr3_length: 15
d_call: NA
v_call: TRBV2

cdr3_aa: CASSLAFNLAGGLHEQFF
cdr3_nt: TGTGCCAGCAGCTTGGCCTTTAATCTAGCGGGAGGGCTCCATGAGCAGTTCTTC
j_call: TRBJ2-1
clone_size: NA
cdr3_length: 18
d_call: TRBD2
v_call: TRBV5-4

cdr3_aa: CASSPAVGFDTQYF
cdr3_nt: TGTGCCAGCTCACCGGCGGTGGGGTTTGATACGCAGTATTTT
j_call: TRBJ2-3
clone_size: few
cdr3_length: 14
d_call: NA
v_call: TRBV18

cdr3_aa: CASRGAGIQYF
cdr3_nt: TGTGCCAGCAGGGGGGCAGGCATTCAGTACTTC
j_call: TRBJ2-4
clone_size: NA
cdr3_length: 11
d_call: NA
v_call: TRBV2

cdr3_aa: CAWSVGSGANVLTF
cdr3_nt: TGTGCCTGGAGTGTGGGCTCTGGGGCCAACGTCCTGACTTTC
j_call: TRBJ2-6
clone_size: few
cdr3_length: 14
d_call: NA
v_call: TRBV30

cdr3_aa: CASSLGRDRGSGNTIYF
cdr3_nt: TGTGCCAGCAGCTTGGGCCGGGACAGGGGCAGTGGAAACACCATATATTTT
j_call: TRBJ1-3
clone_size: once
cdr3_length: 17
d_call: TRBD1
v_call: TRBV7-9

cdr3_aa: CASSPQGGNTIYF
cdr3_nt: TGTGCCAGCTCACCACAGGGTGGAAACACCATATATTTT
j_call: TRBJ1-3
clone_size: NA
cdr3_length: 13
d_call: NA
v_call: TRBV18

cdr3_aa: CASSLEGRLAESSYEQYF
cdr3_nt: TGTGCCAGCAGCTTGGAGGGGAGATTAGCGGAAAGCTCCTACGAGCAGTACTTC
j_call: TRBJ2-7
clone_size: few
cdr3_length: 18
d_call: NA
v_call: TRBV5-6

cdr3_aa: CASSLAGDQPQHF
cdr3_nt: TGTGCCAGCAGCTTAGCGGGGGATCAGCCCCAGCATTTT
j_call: TRBJ1-5
clone_size: NA
cdr3_length: 13
d_call: NA
v_call: TRBV7-8

cdr3_aa: CASSPTGLETQYF
cdr3_nt: TGTGCCAGCAGCCCGACAGGGTTGGAGACCCAGTACTTC
j_call: TRBJ2-5
clone_size: NA
cdr3_length: 13
d_call: TRBD1
v_call: TRBV5-5

cdr3_aa: CASSPLRQGHSLNTEAFF
cdr3_nt: TGTGCCAGCTCACCACTTCGACAGGGTCATAGTCTTAACACTGAAGCTTTCTTT
j_call: TRBJ1-1
clone_size: NA
cdr3_length: 18
d_call: TRBD1
v_call: TRBV18

cdr3_aa: CASKRRSTDTQYF
cdr3_nt: TGTGCCAGCAAGCGGAGAAGCACAGATACGCAGTATTTT
j_call: TRBJ2-3
clone_size: NA
cdr3_length: 13
d_call: NA
v_call: TRBV7-3

cdr3_aa: CASSLVQGASGYTF
cdr3_nt: TGCGCCAGCAGCTTGGTACAGGGGGCGAGTGGCTACACCTTC
j_call: TRBJ1-2
clone_size: once
cdr3_length: 14
d_call: TRBD1
v_call: TRBV5-1

cdr3_aa: CASTPPAGGEQYF
cdr3_nt: TGTGCCAGCACTCCCCCAGCGGGAGGCGAGCAGTACTTC
j_call: TRBJ2-7
clone_size: NA
cdr3_length: 13
d_call: TRBD2
v_call: TRBV28

cdr3_aa: CASSYSGPNYNEQFF
cdr3_nt: TGTGCCAGCAGTTACTCGGGTCCCAACTACAATGAGCAGTTCTTC
j_call: TRBJ2-1
clone_size: NA
cdr3_length: 15
d_call: NA
v_call: TRBV6-5

cdr3_aa: CASSWVGRSDGYTF
cdr3_nt: TGTGCCAGCAGTTGGGTCGGGAGATCGGATGGCTACACCTTC
j_call: TRBJ1-2
clone_size: NA
cdr3_length: 14
d_call: NA
v_call: TRBV6-5

cdr3_aa: CSALADEQYF
cdr3_nt: TGCAGTGCCCTAGCGGACGAGCAGTACTTC
j_call: TRBJ2-7
clone_size: NA
cdr3_length: 10
d_call: TRBD2
v_call: TRBV20-1

cdr3_aa: CASSEPVVQYF
cdr3_nt: TGTGCCAGCAGTGAGCCGGTGGTGCAGTACTTC
j_call: TRBJ2-7
clone_size: NA
cdr3_length: 11
d_call: NA
v_call: TRBV6-1

cdr3_aa: CATAGSYTDTQYF
cdr3_nt: TGTGCCACCGCGGGAAGTTACACAGATACGCAGTATTTT
j_call: TRBJ2-3
clone_size: NA
cdr3_length: 13
d_call: NA
v_call: TRBV6-1

cdr3_aa: CASSQQGATGNEQFF
cdr3_nt: TGTGCCAGCAGTCAACAGGGGGCTACCGGCAATGAGCAGTTCTTC
j_call: TRBJ2-1
clone_size: NA
cdr3_length: 15
d_call: TRBD1
v_call: TRBV11-2

cdr3_aa: CSVEVIGNTEAFF
cdr3_nt: TGCAGCGTTGAAGTAATCGGGAACACTGAAGCTTTCTTT
j_call: TRBJ1-1
clone_size: NA
cdr3_length: 13
d_call: NA
v_call: TRBV29-1

cdr3_aa: CASERLVNTGELFF
cdr3_nt: TGTGCCAGCGAAAGACTAGTGAACACCGGGGAGCTGTTTTTT
j_call: TRBJ2-2
clone_size: few
cdr3_length: 14
d_call: NA
v_call: TRBV2

cdr3_aa: CASSLRTGKTDTQYF
cdr3_nt: TGCGCCAGCAGCCTCCGGACAGGGAAAACAGATACGCAGTATTTT
j_call: TRBJ2-3
clone_size: NA
cdr3_length: 15
d_call: TRBD1
v_call: TRBV4-1

cdr3_aa: CASSPGVYGGADHNTDTQYF
cdr3_nt: TGTGCCAGCAGCCCCGGGGTATATGGGGGGGCCGACCATAACACAGATACGCAGTATTTT
j_call: TRBJ2-3
clone_size: NA
cdr3_length: 20
d_call: NA
v_call: TRBV5-8

cdr3_aa: CASSFIRGPGNEQFF
cdr3_nt: TGTGCCAGCAGCTTTATTCGGGGGCCGGGGAATGAGCAGTTCTTC
j_call: TRBJ2-1
clone_size: few
cdr3_length: 15
d_call: NA
v_call: TRBV7-9

cdr3_aa: CASQGQIGDTEAFF
cdr3_nt: TGCGCCAGCCAGGGGCAGATCGGCGACACTGAAGCTTTCTTT
j_call: TRBJ1-1
clone_size: once
cdr3_length: 14
d_call: NA
v_call: TRBV5-1

cdr3_aa: CASSLTVTSEYQETQYF
cdr3_nt: TGCGCCAGCAGCTTGACGGTGACTAGCGAGTACCAAGAGACCCAGTACTTC
j_call: TRBJ2-5
clone_size: few
cdr3_length: 17
d_call: TRBD2
v_call: TRBV5-1

cdr3_aa: CASSPQQFFMNTEAFF
cdr3_nt: TGTGCCAGCAGTCCCCAACAGTTTTTTATGAACACTGAAGCTTTCTTT
j_call: TRBJ1-1
clone_size: NA
cdr3_length: 16
d_call: NA
v_call: TRBV27

cdr3_aa: CASGNLGSSEQYF
cdr3_nt: TGTGCCAGCGGGAATTTAGGGTCGAGCGAGCAGTACTTC
j_call: TRBJ2-7
clone_size: NA
cdr3_length: 13
d_call: NA
v_call: TRBV25-1

cdr3_aa: CASSLLGPTGDGYTF
cdr3_nt: TGTGCCAGCAGCTTGCTTGGTCCAACAGGGGACGGCTACACCTTC
j_call: TRBJ1-2
clone_size: NA
cdr3_length: 15
d_call: TRBD1
v_call: TRBV5-5

cdr3_aa: CATGQPNQPQHF
cdr3_nt: TGTGCCACGGGACAGCCCAATCAGCCCCAGCATTTT
j_call: TRBJ1-5
clone_size: NA
cdr3_length: 12
d_call: TRBD1
v_call: TRBV19

cdr3_aa: CASSPRGSLYNEQFF
cdr3_nt: TGTGCCAGCAGCCCCCGTGGTAGTCTCTACAATGAGCAGTTCTTC
j_call: TRBJ2-1
clone_size: NA
cdr3_length: 15
d_call: NA
v_call: TRBV7-6